The clone carrying this T cell receptor (beta chain) has only a few counts. Its antigen remains unidentified. The data originate from a study of response to subunit inactivated influenza vaccine. General study results and limits: That few new T cells are recruited by each seasonal influenza vaccination was the authors' suggestion.

TCRdb ran MiXCR on the RT-PCR reads and lists one entry per CDR3 protein. The sample lists just under 250,000 distinct CDR3 sequences, 12% occurring once. V was pared by 5 bases and J by 6 bases, with 8 bases of the junction left unmatched. The CDR3 runs to 14 residues. Germline V gene lookup returns CDR1 MNHEY and CDR2 SVGEGT. Source: non-naive T cells sorted from PBMCs, taken approximately 15 days before vaccination. The J gene is TRBJ1-1, the V gene TRBV6-2 or TRBV6-3; 8 nucleotides line up with TRBD1. The source is a man over 45 who received an inactivated influenza vaccine. The chain's CDR3 is CASSRPQGAPEAFF. CDR3 bases: TGTGCCAGCAGTCGACCTCAGGGGGCCCCTGAAGCTTTCTTT.